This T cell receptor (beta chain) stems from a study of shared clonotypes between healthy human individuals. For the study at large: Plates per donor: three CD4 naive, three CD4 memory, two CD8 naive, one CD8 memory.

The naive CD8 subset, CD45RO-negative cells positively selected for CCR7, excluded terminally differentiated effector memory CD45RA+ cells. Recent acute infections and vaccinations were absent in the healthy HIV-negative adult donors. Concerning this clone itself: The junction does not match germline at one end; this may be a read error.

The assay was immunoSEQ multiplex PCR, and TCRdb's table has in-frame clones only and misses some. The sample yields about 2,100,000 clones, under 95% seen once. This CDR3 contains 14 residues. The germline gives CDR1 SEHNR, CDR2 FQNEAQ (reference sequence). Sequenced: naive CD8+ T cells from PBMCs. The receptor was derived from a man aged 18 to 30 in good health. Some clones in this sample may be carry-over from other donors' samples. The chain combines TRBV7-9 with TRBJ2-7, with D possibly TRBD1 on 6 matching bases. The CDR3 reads CAGSSRTDRYEQYF. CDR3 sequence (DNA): TGTGCCGGCAGCTCAAGGACAGACCGCTACGAGCAGTACTTC.